This T cell receptor beta chain was found in a study of cytotoxic CD8 clonotypes in ibrutinib-treated CLL. Study as a whole: Patients attained about 25 partial and 2 complete responses; at median around 67 months, approximately 15 remained remitted while around 12 progressed. Study-level points and caveats: At progression, clonality fell back toward baseline after rising at ibrutinib response. Public clonotypes were rare and shrank or held steady on treatment.

From germline, CDR1 is MRHNA and CDR2 SNTAGT. The CDR3 spans 19 residues. J was trimmed by 1 base and V by 5 bases; bases with no gene match: 17. Produced via immunoSEQ multiplex PCR; TCRdb's table is partial and in-frame only. The table records approximately 350,000 clones, under 70% of them present only once. Details on this clone: Antigen unknown.

The V and J genes are TRBV6-4 and TRBJ1-5; 7 nucleotides agree with TRBD1. This TCR was sampled from a human donor with chronic lymphocytic leukemia. The specimen was PBMCs, collected after 36 months of ibrutinib treatment. CDR3 in DNA: TGTGCCAGCAGTACTAGATGGAAACAGGGGTGCATCAGCAATCAGCCCCAGCATTTT. This sequence encodes CASSTRWKQGCISNQPQHF.